Listed below are T cell receptor beta chains from one sample, sequenced in a study of cytomegalovirus exposure and HLA in healthy donors. Data came from immunoSEQ multiplex PCR; TCRdb stores just in-frame clones and leaves some out. The table lists roughly 100,000 clones, roughly 76% of them singletons. Sequencing was carried out using PBMCs. These receptors were collected from a man younger than 40 in good health and CMV-seropositive. The CDR3 runs from the conserved cysteine through the conserved F or W. A D gene is named only where the DNA matches it firmly. Expanded clones are given a class, and other clones once, few, many or no size at all.

clone_size: -; j_call: TRBJ1-6; v_call: TRBV7-8; d_call: -; cdr3_nt: TGTGCCAGCAGCTTAGCGTTTTCGTATTCACCCCTCCACTTT; cdr3_aa: CASSLAFSYSPLHF
clone_size: once; j_call: TRBJ1-1; v_call: TRBV5-4; d_call: TRBD1; cdr3_nt: TGTGCCAGCAGCGCCAGACAGGGTTTGGACACTGAAGCTTTCTTT; cdr3_aa: CASSARQGLDTEAFF
clone_size: -; j_call: TRBJ1-6; v_call: TRBV11-2; d_call: -; cdr3_nt: TGTGCCAGCACCCCCGGGAGCTCCTATAATTCACCCCTCCACTTT; cdr3_aa: CASTPGSSYNSPLHF
clone_size: -; j_call: TRBJ1-5; v_call: TRBV27; d_call: -; cdr3_nt: TGTGCCAGCAGTTTATCGCCGGGGGACAATCAGCCCCAGCATTTT; cdr3_aa: CASSLSPGDNQPQHF
clone_size: few; j_call: TRBJ1-2; v_call: TRBV28; d_call: -; cdr3_nt: TGTGCCAGCACCCCCCCGGGGGGGGGCGCCTATGGCTACACCTTC; cdr3_aa: CASTPPGGGAYGYTF
clone_size: -; j_call: TRBJ2-7; v_call: TRBV19; d_call: TRBD1; cdr3_nt: TGTGCCAGTAGTGTTGGGACAGCATCCGACTACGAGCAGTACTTC; cdr3_aa: CASSVGTASDYEQYF
clone_size: -; j_call: TRBJ1-2; v_call: TRBV28; d_call: TRBD1; cdr3_nt: TGTGCCAGCAGTTTATCCCGTGCAGGGGGGAGAGGCTATGGCTACACCTTC; cdr3_aa: CASSLSRAGGRGYGYTF
clone_size: -; j_call: TRBJ1-5; v_call: TRBV5-1; d_call: TRBD1; cdr3_nt: TGCGCCAGCAGCCGAGGGACAGACGGGGATCAGCCCCAGCATTTT; cdr3_aa: CASSRGTDGDQPQHF
clone_size: -; j_call: TRBJ2-7; v_call: TRBV29-1; d_call: TRBD1; cdr3_nt: TGCAGCGTTGAATACAGGGGGCGTTCCTACGAGCAGTACTTC; cdr3_aa: CSVEYRGRSYEQYF
clone_size: once; j_call: TRBJ2-7; v_call: TRBV10-3; d_call: -; cdr3_nt: TGTGCCATCAGTGGAGCTGCCGCCGTCCCCTACGAGCAGTACTTC; cdr3_aa: CAISGAAAVPYEQYF
clone_size: -; j_call: TRBJ2-1; v_call: TRBV29-1; d_call: -; cdr3_nt: TGCAGCGTTGAAGATGCAGGCGCGAGCTCCTACAATGAGCAGTTCTTC; cdr3_aa: CSVEDAGASSYNEQFF
clone_size: few; j_call: TRBJ1-4; v_call: TRBV10-3; d_call: TRBD1; cdr3_nt: TGTGCCATCAGTGCTGGGGACAGGGGTCGGGAAAAACTGTTTTTT; cdr3_aa: CAISAGDRGREKLFF
clone_size: -; j_call: TRBJ2-2; v_call: TRBV5-1; d_call: -; cdr3_nt: TGCGCCAGCAGCGCCAGACAGGATAACACCGGGGAGCTGTTTTTT; cdr3_aa: CASSARQDNTGELFF
clone_size: few; j_call: TRBJ1-2; v_call: TRBV5-1; d_call: TRBD1; cdr3_nt: TGCGCCAGCAGCGAAGCCAGGGGGCGCGTCTATGGCTACACCTTC; cdr3_aa: CASSEARGRVYGYTF
clone_size: -; j_call: TRBJ1-1; v_call: TRBV5-4; d_call: TRBD1; cdr3_nt: TGTGCCAGCAGCTTGGAGGGGGCGAACACTGAAGCTTTCTTT; cdr3_aa: CASSLEGANTEAFF
clone_size: -; j_call: TRBJ2-7; v_call: TRBV6-6; d_call: TRBD1; cdr3_nt: TGTGCCAGCAGTACCGGGACAGCCAGGGAGCAGTACTTC; cdr3_aa: CASSTGTAREQYF
clone_size: -; j_call: TRBJ2-7; v_call: TRBV5-4; d_call: TRBD2; cdr3_nt: TGTGCCAGCAACCGGGGAGGGAACGAGCCCTACGAGCAGTACTTC; cdr3_aa: CASNRGGNEPYEQYF
clone_size: -; j_call: TRBJ1-1; v_call: TRBV7-9; d_call: -; cdr3_nt: TGTGCCAGCAGCTTGGGCAGGAGCTTCGGGGACACTGAAGCTTTCTTT; cdr3_aa: CASSLGRSFGDTEAFF
clone_size: -; j_call: TRBJ2-7; v_call: TRBV28; d_call: TRBD2; cdr3_nt: TGTGCCAGCATTCGGGGAGGGTCTCACGAGCAGTACTTC; cdr3_aa: CASIRGGSHEQYF
clone_size: few; j_call: TRBJ2-3; v_call: TRBV5-6; d_call: -; cdr3_nt: TGTGCCAGCAGCTTGAGTAATGAGCGGTTCACAGATACGCAGTATTTT; cdr3_aa: CASSLSNERFTDTQYF
clone_size: -; j_call: TRBJ2-2; v_call: TRBV29-1; d_call: TRBD2; cdr3_nt: TGCAGCGTTGAAGTGGGAGGGACGGTTAACACCGGGGAGCTGTTTTTT; cdr3_aa: CSVEVGGTVNTGELFF
clone_size: few; j_call: TRBJ1-1; v_call: TRBV9; d_call: TRBD1; cdr3_nt: TGTGCCAGCAGCGTAGATCAGGGACAGGCCACTGAAGCTTTCTTT; cdr3_aa: CASSVDQGQATEAFF
clone_size: -; j_call: TRBJ2-7; v_call: TRBV6-1; d_call: TRBD1; cdr3_nt: TGTGCCAGCAGCCAAACAGGGGGGATCTCCTACGAGCAGTACTTC; cdr3_aa: CASSQTGGISYEQYF
clone_size: few; j_call: TRBJ2-2; v_call: TRBV4-1; d_call: -; cdr3_nt: TGCGCCAGCAGCTACAAGAACACCGGGGAGCTGTTTTTT; cdr3_aa: CASSYKNTGELFF
clone_size: -; j_call: TRBJ2-3; v_call: TRBV4-2; d_call: TRBD2; cdr3_nt: TGTGCCAGCAGCCAAGGTCGGGACTATAGAGATACGCAGTATTTT; cdr3_aa: CASSQGRDYRDTQYF
clone_size: once; j_call: TRBJ2-5; v_call: TRBV29-1; d_call: -; cdr3_nt: TGCAGCGTTGAAGATCAAGACAGCCCGCCCTTTGAAGAGACCCAGTACTTC; cdr3_aa: CSVEDQDSPPFEETQYF
clone_size: -; j_call: TRBJ1-3; v_call: TRBV7-8; d_call: -; cdr3_nt: TGTGCCAGCAGCTTAGGTCGCTCTGGAAACACCATATATTTT; cdr3_aa: CASSLGRSGNTIYF
clone_size: -; j_call: TRBJ2-2; v_call: TRBV4-1; d_call: TRBD2; cdr3_nt: TGCGCCAGCAGCCAACAGCGGGGGGGCCGAACCGGGGAGCTGTTTTTT; cdr3_aa: CASSQQRGGRTGELFF
clone_size: -; j_call: TRBJ1-2; v_call: TRBV1; d_call: -; cdr3_nt: TGCACCAGCAGCCCGACAGGGGTAAACTATGGCTACACCTTC; cdr3_aa: CTSSPTGVNYGYTF
clone_size: -; j_call: TRBJ2-7; v_call: TRBV11-2; d_call: TRBD1; cdr3_nt: TGTGCCAGCAGCTTAGATTTGGCAGGGGGTTACGAGCAGTACTTC; cdr3_aa: CASSLDLAGGYEQYF
clone_size: -; j_call: TRBJ1-6; v_call: TRBV27; d_call: -; cdr3_nt: TGTGCCAGTCAAGACTTCTCCTATAATTCACCCCTCCACTTT; cdr3_aa: CASQDFSYNSPLHF
clone_size: -; j_call: TRBJ2-7; v_call: TRBV7-3; d_call: TRBD1; cdr3_nt: TGTGCCAGCAGCTTAGCAGGGGGCCCCTACGAGCAGTACTTC; cdr3_aa: CASSLAGGPYEQYF
clone_size: once; j_call: TRBJ1-1; v_call: TRBV5-1; d_call: -; cdr3_nt: TGCGCCAGCAGCCCCCTGGCCAGGGAGGCTGAAGCTTTCTTT; cdr3_aa: CASSPLAREAEAFF